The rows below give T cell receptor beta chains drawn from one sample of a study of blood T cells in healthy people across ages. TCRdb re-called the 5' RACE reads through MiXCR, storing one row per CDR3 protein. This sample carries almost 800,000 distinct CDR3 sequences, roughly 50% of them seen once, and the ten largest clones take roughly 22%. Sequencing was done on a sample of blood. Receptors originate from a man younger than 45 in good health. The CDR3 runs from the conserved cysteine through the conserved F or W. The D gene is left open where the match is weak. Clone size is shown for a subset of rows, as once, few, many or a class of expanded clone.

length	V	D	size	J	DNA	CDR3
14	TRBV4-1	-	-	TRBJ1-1	TGCGCCAGCAGCCAAGATCTTCGAGGTACTGAAGCTTTCTTT	CASSQDLRGTEAFF
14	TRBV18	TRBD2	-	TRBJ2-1	TGTGCCAGCTCCCCTGGACTAGCTTTGTATGAGCAGTTCTTC	CASSPGLALYEQFF
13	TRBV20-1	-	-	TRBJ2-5	TGCAGTGCTATTGGAGGGGGCGAAGAGACCCAGTACTTC	CSAIGGGEETQYF
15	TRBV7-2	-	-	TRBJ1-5	TGTGCCAGCAGCTTAGTGGTCGGCAACAGGGCGCCCCAGCATTTT	CASSLVVGNRAPQHF
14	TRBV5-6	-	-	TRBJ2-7	TGTGCCAGCAGCTTGGGAAGGTCCCTCTACGAGCAGTACTTC	CASSLGRSLYEQYF
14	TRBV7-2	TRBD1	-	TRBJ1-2	TGTGCCAGCAGCTCCGGGACAGGGATGGGTGGCTACACCTTC	CASSSGTGMGGYTF
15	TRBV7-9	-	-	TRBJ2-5	TGTGCCAGCAGCTTACCCTTAGAACGCGGTGAGAGGCAGTACTTC	CASSLPLERGERQYF
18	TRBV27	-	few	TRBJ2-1	TGTGCCAGCAGTTTATCCGTCGGTAGCCGGGGATACAATAGTGAGCAGTTCTTC	CASSLSVGSRGYNSEQFF
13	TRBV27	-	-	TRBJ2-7	TGTGCCAGCAGTTCGGAACGTAGGGGCGAGCAGTACTTC	CASSSERRGEQYF
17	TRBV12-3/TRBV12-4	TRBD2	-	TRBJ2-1	TGTGCCAGCAGTTCCCCTAGCGGGGGAGCAACCTACAATGAGCAGTTCTTC	CASSSPSGGATYNEQFF
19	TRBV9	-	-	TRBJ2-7	TGTGCCAGCAGCGTAGAGGGGGTAGTCGGCGGCGGCCAAACTTACGAGCAGTACTTC	CASSVEGVVGGGQTYEQYF
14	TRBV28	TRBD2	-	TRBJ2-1	TGTGCCAGCAGTTTTAGCGGGAGGGACAATGAGCAGTTCTTC	CASSFSGRDNEQFF
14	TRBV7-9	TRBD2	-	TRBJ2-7	TGTGCCAGCAGCTCAGACCGGGACTACAATGAGCAGTACTTC	CASSSDRDYNEQYF
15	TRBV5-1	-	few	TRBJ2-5	TGCGCCAGCAGCTTGCACAGCCCCCAGGAAGAGACCCAGTACTTC	CASSLHSPQEETQYF
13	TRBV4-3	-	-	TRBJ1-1	TGCGCCAGCAGCCAAGGCCACCGGGACGAGGCTTTCTTT	CASSQGHRDEAFF
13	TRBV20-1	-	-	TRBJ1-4	TGCAGTGCTGGGGGGGGGCATAATGAAAAACTGTTTTTT	CSAGGGHNEKLFF
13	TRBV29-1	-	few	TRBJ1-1	TGCAGCGTAGGACAGACCATGAACACTGAAGCTTTCTTT	CSVGQTMNTEAFF
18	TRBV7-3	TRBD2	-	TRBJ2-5	TGTGCCAGCAGCTTTCGAACCGGGACTAGCGGGGGTGGAGAGACCCAGTACTTC	CASSFRTGTSGGGETQYF
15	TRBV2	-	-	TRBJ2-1	TGTGCCAGTTCTTTATCCGTTTGGGCCTACAATGAGCAGTTCTTC	CASSLSVWAYNEQFF
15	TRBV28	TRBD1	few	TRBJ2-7	TGTGCCAGCAGTCCAAGCGGGACAGGGGACCACGAGCAGTACTTC	CASSPSGTGDHEQYF
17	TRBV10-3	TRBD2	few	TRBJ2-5	TGTGCCATCAGTGAGTCCGCGTTGGCGGGAGCGGGAGAGACCCAGTACTTC	CAISESALAGAGETQYF
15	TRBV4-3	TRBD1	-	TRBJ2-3	TGCGCCAGCAGCTCCCGGGACAGCAGCACAGATACGCAGTATTTT	CASSSRDSSTDTQYF
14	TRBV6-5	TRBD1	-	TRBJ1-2	TGTGCCAGCAAGTTCCAGGGGGAGAATAATGGCTACACCTTC	CASKFQGENNGYTF
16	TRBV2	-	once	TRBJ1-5	TGTGCCAGCAACCTTCGAGGGAGTATTTTCAATCAGCCCCAGCATTTT	CASNLRGSIFNQPQHF
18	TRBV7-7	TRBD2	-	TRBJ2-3	TGTGCCAGCAGCTTTCTTCCTAGCGGGGGGACCACCACAGATACGCAGTATTTT	CASSFLPSGGTTTDTQYF
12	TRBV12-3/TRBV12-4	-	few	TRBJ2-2	TGTGCCAGCAGTCTCCTGTCGGGGGAGCTGTTTTTT	CASSLLSGELFF
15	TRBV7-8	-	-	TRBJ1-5	TGTGCCAGCCGAGTGGGGGGAGATAGCAATCAGCCCCAGCATTTT	CASRVGGDSNQPQHF
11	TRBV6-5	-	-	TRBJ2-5	TGTGCCAGCAGTTACGGCGATAAGCCGTACTTC	CASSYGDKPYF
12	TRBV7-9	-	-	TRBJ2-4	TGTGCCAGCAGCTTGGGCCGTAGAAGCCAGTACTTC	CASSLGRRSQYF
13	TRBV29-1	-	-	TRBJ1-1	TGCAGCGTTGTACGGAATATGAACACTGAAGCTTTCTTT	CSVVRNMNTEAFF
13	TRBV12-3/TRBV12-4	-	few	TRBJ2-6	TGTGCCAGCCGACTCTTCGGGGCCAACGTCCTGACTTTC	CASRLFGANVLTF
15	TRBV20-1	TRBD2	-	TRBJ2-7	TGCAGTGCTTCCCCCACGCGGGAGGCGGGGTTCGAGCAGTACTTC	CSASPTREAGFEQYF
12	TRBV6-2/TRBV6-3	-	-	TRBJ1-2	TGTGCCAGCGGACCTTTTAGGTATGGCTACACCTTC	CASGPFRYGYTF
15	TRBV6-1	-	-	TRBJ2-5	TGTGCCAGCAGTGAATATCTCCGGTCGGAGGAGACCCAGTACTTC	CASSEYLRSEETQYF
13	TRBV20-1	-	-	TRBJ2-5	TGCAGTGCTAGAGATCAGGGGGGGGAGACCCAGTACTTC	CSARDQGGETQYF
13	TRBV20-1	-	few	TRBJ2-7	TGCAGTGCTAGAGATACAGGGCCCTACGAGCAGTACTTC	CSARDTGPYEQYF
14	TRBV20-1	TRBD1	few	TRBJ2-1	TGCAGTGCGTCGACCGGGACAGCCTACAATGAGCAGTTCTTC	CSASTGTAYNEQFF
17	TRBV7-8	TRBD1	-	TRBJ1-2	TGTGCCAGCAGCCGGACAGGGGGCGCGATGGTGAGCTATGGCTACACCTTC	CASSRTGGAMVSYGYTF
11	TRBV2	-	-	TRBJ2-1	TGTGCCAGCAACGTATACAATGAGCAGTTCTTC	CASNVYNEQFF
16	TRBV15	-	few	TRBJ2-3	TGTGCCACCAGCAGAGATAAGATGGGGTCCTCAGATACGCAGTATTTT	CATSRDKMGSSDTQYF
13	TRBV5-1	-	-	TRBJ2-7	TGCGCCAGCAGCCTCGGGGCCGAGGCGGAGCAGTACTTC	CASSLGAEAEQYF
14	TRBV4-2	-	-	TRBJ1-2	TGTGCCAGCAGCCAAGGAGGAGACTATGTAGGCTACACCTTC	CASSQGGDYVGYTF
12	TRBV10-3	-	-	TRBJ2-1	TGTGCCATCAATGAGGGGTTTGGTGAGCAGTTCTTC	CAINEGFGEQFF
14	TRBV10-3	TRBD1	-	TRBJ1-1	TGTGCCTCGCTCCGGGACAGGGGGAACACTGAAGCTTTCTTT	CASLRDRGNTEAFF
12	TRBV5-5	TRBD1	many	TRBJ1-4	TGTGCCAGCAGCAGACAGGGCGGTCGACTGTTTTTT	CASSRQGGRLFF
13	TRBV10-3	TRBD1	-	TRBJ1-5	TGTGCCATCAGCGGACAGGCCAATGGACCCCAGCATTTT	CAISGQANGPQHF
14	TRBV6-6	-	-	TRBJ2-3	TGTGCCAGCACCCGTGGCGGGGAGACAGATACGCAGTATTTT	CASTRGGETDTQYF
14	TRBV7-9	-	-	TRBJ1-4	TGTGCCAGCAGCCTCCCTGCAACTAATGAAAAACTGTTTTTT	CASSLPATNEKLFF
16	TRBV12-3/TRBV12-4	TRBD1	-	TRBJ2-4	TGTGCCAGCAGCCAGACCGGGACAGCTAGAAAAAACATTCAGTACTTC	CASSQTGTARKNIQYF
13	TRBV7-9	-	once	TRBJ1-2	TGTGCCAGCAGCCGACGGGAAGACACGGGCTACACCTTC	CASSRREDTGYTF
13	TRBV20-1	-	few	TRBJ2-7	TGCAGTGGCCGGGACACCGTTTCCTACGAGCAGTACTTC	CSGRDTVSYEQYF
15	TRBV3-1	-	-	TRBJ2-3	TGTGCCAGCAGCCAAGGAGGACTACACACAGATACGCAGTATTTT	CASSQGGLHTDTQYF
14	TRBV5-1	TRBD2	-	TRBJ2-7	TGCGCCAGCCGCCAGCTCGGGGGGTCCTACGAGCAGTACTTC	CASRQLGGSYEQYF
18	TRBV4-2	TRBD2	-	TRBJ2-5	TGTGCCAGCAGCCAAGATCTTCTAGGCCTAGCGGGAGCAGAGACCCAGTACTTC	CASSQDLLGLAGAETQYF
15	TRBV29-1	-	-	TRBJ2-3	TGCAGCGTTGAAGGGGTAGCACCAGCAGGGGATACGCAGTATTTT	CSVEGVAPAGDTQYF
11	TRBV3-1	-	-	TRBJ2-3	TGTGCCAGCAGCCAATCGGCGGTGCAGTATTTT	CASSQSAVQYF
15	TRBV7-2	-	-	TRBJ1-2	TGTGCCGGCAGCTTAGTCACGGTGGGATCCTATGGCTACACCTTC	CAGSLVTVGSYGYTF
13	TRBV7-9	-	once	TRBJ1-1	TGTGCCACGGAAATCTGGGGGGGAACTGAAGCTTTCTTT	CATEIWGGTEAFF
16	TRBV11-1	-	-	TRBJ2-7	TGTGCCAGCAGCTTAGACTACGGACCTAGCTCCTACGAGCAGTACTTC	CASSLDYGPSSYEQYF
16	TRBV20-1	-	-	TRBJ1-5	TGCAGTGCCCGCCTACGTGGAGGGGTTCCCAATCAGCCCCAGCATTTT	CSARLRGGVPNQPQHF